This T cell receptor beta chain was captured by sequencing in a study of cytomegalovirus exposure and HLA in healthy donors. Study-wide findings and caveats: The study found most TCR sequences rare, yet found some public TCRs in many donors. Most of the TCR beta V segments (in an earlier analysis) were productive either about 87% or about 30% of the time. Cytomegalovirus association was assigned to approximately 160 TCR beta chains. One later analysis reportedly identified an Asian-associated ancestry cluster that showed fewer N-insertions than the approximately 670-donor mean.

The V and J ends lost 3 bases and 2 bases, in that order; junction bases with no gene match: 2. The length of the CDR3 is 13 residues. Germline assignment: CDR1 SGDLS and CDR2 YYNGEE. It was with 60 Vbeta and 13 Jbeta primers that the PCR ran. Method: immunoSEQ multiplex PCR; TCRdb's copy keeps in-frame clones and lacks some. The table shows 85,000 to 120,000 clones, with over 75% occurring only once. A word on this clone: The antigen is undetermined.

V gene TRBV9 combines with J gene TRBJ2-7; 7 nucleotides align to TRBD2. Material: PBMCs. The origin of this receptor is a man aged 60-69 years in good health and CMV-seronegative. The CDR3 spells CASSAGTTYEQYF. CDR3 nucleotides: TGTGCCAGCAGCGCCGGGACTACCTACGAGCAGTACTTC.